These 14 T cell receptor beta chains share one sample of origin, sequenced in a study of blood T cell repertoires in COVID-19. The repertoire was sequenced with immunoSEQ multiplex PCR; TCRdb's copy has only in-frame clones and lacks some. Here the sample spans about 77,000 clones, 65% to 85% being singletons. Sequenced material: peripheral blood. The receptors originated from an older man with active or convalescent COVID-19.

This clone was seen a handful of times. The J gene is TRBJ1-2, the V gene TRBV28; D call uncertain. Trimming pared 10 bases from V and 0 bases from J, leaving 6 bases between. Germline V CDR1 and CDR2: MDHEN, SYDVKM. The CDR3 has 11 amino acids. The CDR3 region has the DNA TGTGCCACCGCAGCTAACTATGGCTACACCTTC. Translating it yields CATAANYGYTF.

This chain joins TRBV30 and TRBJ1-2; 9 bases are shared with TRBD1. The germline V gene encodes CDR1 GTSNPN and CDR2 SVGIG (reference sequence). V was clipped by 2 bases and J by 5 bases; unmatched bases: 3. The CDR3 spans 13 residues. CDR3 DNA sequence: TGTGCCTGGAGTAGGACAGGGGAATATGGCTACACCTTC. It specifies CAWSRTGEYGYTF.

The rearrangement links TRBV24-1 to TRBJ1-1, with a possible D match to TRBD1 (6 bases). The CDR3 is 12 amino acids. Trimming removed 6 bases at V and 5 bases at J, with 9 bases between. Per germline, CDR1 KGHDR and CDR2 SFDVKD. The CDR3: CATSTQGTEAFF. CDR3 bases: TGTGCCACCAGTACGCAGGGGACTGAAGCTTTCTTT.

The chain joins TRBV9 to TRBJ2-5; 7 positions agree with TRBD1. Germline CDR1 SGDLS, CDR2 YYNGEE. The CDR3 is made up of 16 amino acids. V lost 2 bases to trimming and J lost 1 base; unmatched junction nucleotides: 8. CDR3: CASSVAWDSIQETQYF. In DNA, the CDR3 is TGTGCCAGCAGCGTGGCCTGGGACAGCATCCAAGAGACCCAGTACTTC.

This clone was detected only a few times. The CDR3 region is CASSETGGVGEKLFF. The CDR3 nucleotides read TGTGCCAGCTCCGAGACAGGGGGCGTAGGTGAAAAACTGTTTTTT. V is TRBV7-9 and J is TRBJ1-4; 10 bases line up with TRBD1. The CDR3 is 15 residues long. V lost 8 bases to trimming and J lost 7 bases; unmatched junction nucleotides: 10. Germline values: CDR1 SEHNR, CDR2 FQNEAQ (reference sequence).

V usage is TRBV30 and J usage is TRBJ1-1; D is unclear. Germline lookup yields CDR1 GTSNPN and CDR2 SVGIG (reference sequence). Trimming pared 2 bases from V and 3 bases from J, leaving 7 bases between. This CDR3 has 12 residues. The CDR3 nucleotides read TGTGCCTGGAGTTTTTCAGACACTGAAGCTTTCTTT. Translated: CAWSFSDTEAFF.

V is TRBV7-9 and J is TRBJ2-7; 8 nucleotides agree with TRBD2. Unmatched junction bases numbered 7, after V lost 6 bases and J lost 0 bases. The CDR3 covers 15 residues. Germline V gene lookup returns CDR1 SEHNR and CDR2 FQNEAQ (reference sequence). The CDR3 nucleotides read TGTGCCAGCAGAGCCTCCGGGACTAGCTCCTACGAGCAGTACTTC. It encodes CASRASGTSSYEQYF.

V usage is TRBV27 and J usage is TRBJ1-1; D uncertain. The CDR3 spans 15 residues. Germline V gene sequence: CDR1 MNHEY, CDR2 SMNVEV (reference sequence). The germline V and J ends were trimmed by 1 base and 1 base, with 10 bases remaining between them. The CDR3 nucleotides are TGTGCCAGCAGTTTATATCCGGGATCGAACACTGAAGCTTTCTTT. Translation: CASSLYPGSNTEAFF.

This clone appeared once. The chain has TRBV6-1 and TRBJ2-7, with 9 bases that match TRBD2. Germline lookup yields CDR1 MNHNS and CDR2 SASEGT. V shed 4 bases, J shed 2 bases, and the junction held 18 bases outside the gene matches. The CDR3 runs 19 residues. The chain's CDR3 is CASSGLASTSGGDPYEQYF. CDR3 nucleotide sequence: TGTGCCAGCAGTGGTTTGGCGTCGACTAGCGGTGGGGACCCCTACGAGCAGTACTTC.

The chain links TRBV5-6 to TRBJ1-2; TRBD1 is a possible D gene (5 bases). The V and J ends lost 2 bases and 2 bases respectively, with 7 bases between them. The CDR3 contains 13 residues. Germline-derived CDR1 and CDR2 are SGHDT and YYEEEE. The CDR3 is CASSFGANYGYTF. The DNA for the CDR3 is TGTGCCAGCAGCTTTGGGGCCAACTATGGCTACACCTTC.

The CDR3 spells CSLATGAGGYTF. The CDR3 DNA is TGCAGCCTAGCGACAGGGGCCGGGGGCTACACCTTC. The V and J genes are TRBV29-1 and TRBJ1-2, with TRBD1 identical over 8 bases. The junction had 10 bases not matched to a gene; V was cut back by 8 bases and J by 8 bases. CDR3 size: 12 residues. CDR1 is SQVTM and CDR2 is ANQGSEA in the germline V gene.

The J gene is TRBJ2-7, the V gene TRBV19, with 8 nucleotides matching TRBD2. Germline-derived CDR1 and CDR2 are LNHDA and SQIVND (reference sequence). The CDR3 totals 16 residues. With 4 bases clipped from V and 2 bases from J, the junction kept 10 bases outside the gene matches. The CDR3 protein is CASSRRSGGDAYEQYF. The CDR3 coding sequence is TGTGCCAGTAGTAGACGTTCCGGGGGGGACGCCTACGAGCAGTACTTC.

This sequence joins TRBV28 and TRBJ1-5; D remains unclear. Germline loops: CDR1 MDHEN, CDR2 SYDVKM. The CDR3 length is 14 residues. Trimming left V 6 bases short and J 7 bases short, with 16 bases between. CDR3 protein: CASRFQVGQQPQHF. The CDR3 region has the DNA TGTGCCAGCAGGTTCCAGGTCGGTCAGCAGCCCCAGCATTTT.

J is TRBJ1-1 and V is TRBV29-1; 7 bases are shared with TRBD1. In germline, CDR1 is SQVTM, CDR2 ANQGSEA. CDR3 length: 12 amino acids. V lost 5 bases, J lost 1 base, and 1 base stayed unmatched. CDR3 sequence reads: CSVRGPNTEAFF. The CDR3 bases are TGCAGCGTTAGGGGGCCGAACACTGAAGCTTTCTTT.